The present T cell receptor beta chain was sequenced within a study of T-cell reconstitution after alpha-beta-depleted transplantation in children. A few counts support this clonotype. Researchers prepared the TCRbeta library using unique molecular identifiers, the study reports. TCRdb processed the PCR reads anew with MiXCR; each CDR3 protein has one entry. The data hold approximately 400,000 distinct CDR3 sequences, with approximately 10% observed a single time. This TCR came from a human donor who donated a stem cell graft to a child with acute myeloid leukemia. Sequencing was performed on PBMCs from the stem cell graft donor, taken from the stem cell graft.

Here the CDR3 reads CASSFVPGLAASYEQYF. The CDR3 DNA reads as TGTGCCAGCAGCTTTGTTCCGGGACTAGCGGCCTCCTACGAGCAGTACTTC. This rearrangement joins TRBV7-9 to TRBJ2-7; 11 positions agree with TRBD2. Germline V gene sequence: CDR1 SEHNR, CDR2 FQNEAQ (reference sequence). CDR3 size: 17 residues. V was clipped by 3 bases and J by 0 bases; unmatched bases: 7.